These 19 T cell receptor beta chains came from one sample sequenced in a study of T cells in women clearing cervical HPV infection. Data came from immunoSEQ multiplex PCR; TCRdb stores just in-frame clones and leaves some out. This sample lists under 20,000 clones; its ten largest clones have approximately 3.5%. What was sequenced was blood buffy coat. The receptors derive from a woman between 18 and 70 years old with a cervical HPV16 infection that either progressed to CIN3+ or cleared (not recorded which).

On this clone itself: From the germline J gene comes the end of the CDR3, since the read stops 3 residues before it. V is TRBV20-1 and J is TRBJ1-1; 11 positions agree with TRBD1. V dropped 3 bases and J dropped 4; count of bases not matched to a gene: 19. CDR1 DFQATT and CDR2 SNEGSKA come from the germline V gene (reference sequence). CDR3 size: 19 residues. The sequenced CDR3 bases are TGCAGTGCTAGGGAGAAGACCTGGGGACAGGGGGAACTTGGCACTGAA. Translated, it gives CSAREKTWGQGELGTE. The whole CDR3 is CSAREKTWGQGELGTEAFF.

With regard to this clone: Read data end 3 residues before the CDR3 end; the end is taken from the germline J gene. V gene TRBV10-3 combines with J gene TRBJ1-2; unclear D gene. In germline, CDR1 is ENHRY, CDR2 SYGVKD. The CDR3 is made up of 12 amino acids. V lost 2 bases to trimming and J lost 4 bases, with 5 bases between them. CDR3 bases read: TGTGCCATCAGTGAGAACGGCTATGGC. Translated: CAISENGYG. The entire CDR3 is CAISENGYGYTF.

A word on this clone: Sequencing ends 3 residues short of the CDR3 end; the germline J gene provides the rest. This chain connects TRBV20-1 to TRBJ1-6, with D perhaps matching TRBD1 (5 bases). V lost 3 bases, J lost 7 bases, and 13 bases lay in between. There are 14 residues in the CDR3. Germline V gene data show CDR1 as DFQATT and CDR2 as SNEGSKA (reference sequence). The CDR3 region is CSARLQGKNSPLHF. The part of the CDR3 DNA that was read is TGCAGTGCTAGGCTGCAGGGTAAAAATTCACCC.

About this clone itself: The CDR3 extends 3 residues past the end of the read, so its final part is completed from the germline J gene. The chain carries TRBV7-2 and TRBJ2-5; 7 positions agree with TRBD1. CDR1 and CDR2 (germline): SGHTA, FQGNSA. This CDR3 region has 14 residues. Germline trimming cut 5 bases from V and 3 bases from J; bases unmatched to any gene: 6. This chain's CDR3 is CASSRNRGEETQYF. The part of the CDR3 DNA that was read is TGTGCCAGCAGCCGAAACAGGGGTGAAGAGACC.

With regard to this clone: Read sequence stops 3 residues before the CDR3 end, and the germline J gene provides the missing end. The chain employs TRBV19 and TRBJ2-1; the match to TRBD1 covers 11 bases. J lost 2 bases, V lost 6 bases, and 9 bases had no gene match. The CDR3 runs to 17 residues. CDR1 is LNHDA, CDR2 SQIVND, per germline (reference sequence). CDR3 DNA (partial): TGTGCCAGTAGACACTACGCGGGACAGGGGGCCTACAATGAG. Residues: CASRHYAGQGAYNE. The CDR3 in full is CASRHYAGQGAYNEQFF.

Comments on this clone: Mismatch with germline at one junction end may stem from a read error. The observed sequence ends 3 residues before the CDR3 terminus, with the missing tail filled in from the germline J gene. The rearrangement links TRBV6-2 or TRBV6-3 to TRBJ1-1; no clear D. Per germline, CDR1 MNHEY and CDR2 SVGEGT. The CDR3 is made up of 12 amino acids. CDR3 loop: CASSYSYTEAFF. CDR3 DNA (partial): TGTGCCAGCAGTTACTCTTACACCGAA.

For this clone: The read ends 3 residues before the CDR3 terminus; that terminus is restored from the germline J gene. The chain carries TRBV30 and TRBJ1-1; TRBD1 might be the D (5 bases). The CDR3 loop spans 13 amino acids. Germline V gene lookup returns CDR1 GTSNPN and CDR2 SVGIG (reference sequence). CDR3 DNA (partial): TGTGCCTGGAGGGAGACCAGGGCGGGGGGA. This encodes CAWRETRAGG. The entire CDR3 reads CAWRETRAGGAFF.

With respect to this clone: The read terminates 3 residues ahead of where the CDR3 ends, so the germline J gene completes it. The genes are TRBV9 and TRBJ1-1; D is perhaps TRBD1 (6 bases). CDR1 SGDLS and CDR2 YYNGEE come from the germline V gene. The CDR3 length is 14 residues. V lost 1 base, J lost 0 bases, and 7 bases lay in between. The sequenced CDR3 bases are TGTGCCAGCAGCGTAACAGGGATGAACACTGAA. This translates into CASSVTGMNTE. The CDR3 reads in full as CASSVTGMNTEAFF. The full variable domain, completed using reference TRBV9 and TRBJ1-1, is DSGVTQTPKHLITATGQRVTLRCSPRSGDLSVYWYQQSLDQGLQFLIQYYNGEERAKGNILERFSAQQFPDLHSELNLSSLELGDSALYFCASSVTGMNTEAFFGQGTRLTVV.

In the case of this clone: The missing CDR3 end, 3 residues past where the read stops, is filled in from the germline J gene. The chain employs TRBV19 and TRBJ1-1, with TRBD1 as a possible D gene (6 bases). The germline CDR1 and CDR2 sequences are LNHDA and SQIVND (reference sequence). The CDR3 is made up of 13 amino acids. V was clipped by 4 bases and J by 1 base, with 7 bases between them. Partial CDR3 DNA: TGTGCCAGTAGTAGGGGACAGAACACTGAA. Its protein product is CASSRGQNTE. The whole CDR3 is CASSRGQNTEAFF.

Note on this clone: The read is 3 residues too short to cover the CDR3 end, so that end is filled in from the germline J gene. J is TRBJ2-6 and V is TRBV4-1; 9 bases are a match to TRBD2. The V gene's germline CDR1 is MGHRA and CDR2 YSYEKL. The length of the CDR3 is 18 residues. Trimming cost V 0 bases and J 0 bases; bases outside gene matches: 3. The CDR3 loop is CASSQDPSGASGANVLTF. The covered CDR3 bases are TGCGCCAGCAGCCAAGATCCTAGCGGGGCCTCTGGGGCCAACGTC.

This clone is labeled medium-sized based on frequency. Coverage ceases 3 residues before the CDR3 finishes, and the germline J gene fills in the end. This chain connects TRBV7-2 to TRBJ1-4, with 7 bases identical to TRBD1. The ends lost 0 bases at V and 7 bases at J; junction bases unmatched: 5. CDR3 length equals 15 residues. CDR1 is SGHTA and CDR2 is FQGNSA in the germline V gene. The CDR3 spells CASSLAGTAGEKLFF. The DNA read from the CDR3 is TGTGCCAGCAGCTTAGCCGGGACAGCAGGTGAAAAA.

On this clone: The observed sequence ends 3 residues before the CDR3 terminus, with the missing tail filled in from the germline J gene. This chain joins TRBV10-3 and TRBJ2-3, with 12 nucleotides matching TRBD2. The CDR3 contains 17 residues. J lost 4 bases, V lost 4 bases, and 9 bases had no gene match. Germline lookup yields CDR1 ENHRY and CDR2 SYGVKD. The CDR3 sequence is CAISGPPLAGGSDTQYF. Partial CDR3 DNA: TGTGCCATCAGTGGACCCCCACTAGCGGGGGGCTCAGATACG.

As for this clone: The read terminates 3 residues ahead of where the CDR3 ends, so the germline J gene completes it. The chain joins TRBV6-1 to TRBJ1-4, with D unresolved. Germline CDR1 MNHNS, CDR2 SASEGT. The V end was cut by 2 bases, the J end by 0 bases, with 10 bases between. CDR3 length equals 16 residues. CDR3 region: CASSEKGTATNEKLFF. The CDR3 bases that were read are TGTGCCAGCAGTGAAAAAGGAACAGCAACTAATGAAAAA.

Comments on this clone: The observed sequence ends 3 residues before the CDR3 terminus, with the missing tail filled in from the germline J gene. V gene TRBV7-6 combines with J gene TRBJ2-1, with a weak D call TRBD1 (6 bases). CDR1 is SGHVS, CDR2 FNYEAQ, per germline. CDR3 size: 15 residues. With 1 base removed from V and 1 base from J, the gap between germline ends came to 8 bases. CDR3 in amino acids: CASSLGQGSYNEQFF. The CDR3 DNA, read in part, is TGTGCCAGCAGCTTAGGGCAGGGGTCCTACAATGAG.

Details on this clone: With the read ending 3 residues before the CDR3 end, the germline J gene is used to fill in that end. The chain uses TRBV20-1 and TRBJ2-3; 10 positions match TRBD2. The CDR3 spans 17 residues. CDR1 DFQATT and CDR2 SNEGSKA come from the germline V gene (reference sequence). V lost 3 bases to trimming and J lost 4 bases; unmatched junction nucleotides: 13. The CDR3 protein is CSASPRGSGGAADTQYF. The sequenced part of the CDR3 DNA is TGCAGTGCTAGCCCCCGTGGGAGCGGGGGGGCCGCAGATACG.

Regarding this clone: The missing CDR3 end, 3 residues past where the read stops, is filled in from the germline J gene. This chain links TRBV6-1 with TRBJ1-1; 9 bases map to TRBD1. CDR1 is MNHNS and CDR2 is SASEGT in the germline V gene. This CDR3 region has 15 residues. Trimming removed 4 bases from V and 5 bases from J; junction bases left unmatched: 8. The CDR3 DNA, read in part, is TGTGCCAGCAGTGGACCGGGGACAGGGAAGACTGAA. It yields the protein CASSGPGTGKTE. The whole CDR3 sequence reads CASSGPGTGKTEAFF.

Incomplete CDR3 DNA: TGTGCCAGCAGATGGCAGGGAGGTTCACCC. Translating gives CASRWQGGSP. The CDR3 in its entirety is CASRWQGGSPLHF. The rearrangement links TRBV6-2 or TRBV6-3 to TRBJ1-6, with a weak D call TRBD1 (5 bases). The read ends 3 residues early relative to the CDR3; the germline J gene fills the gap. The ends were cut back, 6 bases at V and 9 bases at J, with 12 bases in the middle. Germline V gives CDR1 MNHEY, CDR2 SVGEGT. The CDR3 is 13 residues long.

A note on this clone: The read terminates 3 residues before the CDR3 end, so the remaining end is supplied by the germline J gene. The chain links TRBV7-9 to TRBJ1-1; D ambiguous. Germline CDR1 SEHNR, CDR2 FQNEAQ (reference sequence). The CDR3 totals 11 residues. The CDR3 is CASSLGSGAFF. CDR3 DNA, as far as it was read: TGTGCCAGCAGCTTAGGGTCAGGA.

Note on this clone: The CDR3 end falls 3 residues outside the read, so it is completed with the germline J gene. The chain uses TRBV7-2 and TRBJ2-2; D is uncertain. The germline V gene encodes CDR1 SGHTA and CDR2 FQGNSA. V lost 2 bases and J 8 bases, leaving 12 bases between the germline ends. This CDR3 has 14 amino acids. This chain's CDR3 is CASSLRLFGGELFF. The CDR3 bases that were read are TGTGCCAGCAGCTTACGGCTGTTCGGGGGGGAG.